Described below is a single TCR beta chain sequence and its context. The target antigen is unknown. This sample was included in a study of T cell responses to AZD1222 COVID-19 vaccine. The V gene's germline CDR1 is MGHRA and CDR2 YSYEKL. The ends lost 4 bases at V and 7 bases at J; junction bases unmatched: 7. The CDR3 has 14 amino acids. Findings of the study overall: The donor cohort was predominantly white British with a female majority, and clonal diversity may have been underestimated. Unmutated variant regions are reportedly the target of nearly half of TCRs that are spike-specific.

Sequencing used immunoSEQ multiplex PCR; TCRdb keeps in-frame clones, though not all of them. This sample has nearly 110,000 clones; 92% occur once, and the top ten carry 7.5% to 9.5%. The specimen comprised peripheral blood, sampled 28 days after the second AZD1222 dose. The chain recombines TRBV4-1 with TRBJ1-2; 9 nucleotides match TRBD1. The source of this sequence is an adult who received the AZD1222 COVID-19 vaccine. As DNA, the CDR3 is TGCGCCAGCAGCCGCCCGGGACAGGGAGGTGGCTACACCTTC. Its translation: CASSRPGQGGGYTF.